These 12 T cell receptor beta chains were sequenced from one sample in a study of Graves' ophthalmopathy and Graves' hyperthyroidism. TCR beta CDR3 amplification used RNA transcripts. HTBI-primed RT-PCR formed the first round, and a multiplex PCR formed the second. Each CDR3 protein is one row after TCRdb ran MiXCR on the multiplex PCR reads. This sample has 45,000 to 60,000 distinct CDR3 sequences, with around 50% found just once. The sample comprised peripheral blood. The receptors were sampled from an adult woman with Graves' ophthalmopathy.

This clonotype has more than one count but fewer than ten. This rearrangement joins TRBV10-3 to TRBJ2-3; 9 nucleotides agree with TRBD2. V shed 6 bases and J 2 bases; nucleotides not matched to a gene: 0. CDR1 and CDR2 (germline): ENHRY, SYGVKD. The CDR3 extends over 13 amino acids. The CDR3 DNA follows: TGTGCCATCAGGGGACTAGCCACAGATACGCAGTATTTT. Translated, it gives CAIRGLATDTQYF.

There are many counts of this clonotype. The gene calls are TRBV19 and TRBJ2-2; D is perhaps TRBD1 (6 bases). Germline values: CDR1 LNHDA, CDR2 SQIVND (reference sequence). Trimming stripped 9 bases from V and 5 bases from J, with 16 bases between. CDR3 size: 14 residues. DNA of the CDR3: TGTGCCAGCTCAACAGGGTCGGTAACCGGGGAGCTGTTTTTT. Protein sequence: CASSTGSVTGELFF.

With regard to this clonotype: A read error is possible here, since a much larger clone lies one base away. Here the CDR3 omits its conserved ending phenylalanine or tryptophan, so a read error is the likely source. This chain connects TRBV27 to TRBJ2-7; the D gene is possibly TRBD2 (5 bases). The CDR3 sequence is 15 residues long. Trimming shortened V by 2 bases and J by 3 bases, and 14 bases separated the two germline ends. Germline-derived CDR1 and CDR2 are MNHEY and SMNVEV (reference sequence). The CDR3 reads CASSLESGLGYEQYC. In DNA, the CDR3 is TGTGCCAGCAGTTTAGAGTCGGGATTAGGCTACGAGCAGTACTGC.

This chain links TRBV20-1 with TRBJ2-5; 7 bases are a match to TRBD2. The junction had 14 bases not matched to a gene; V was cut back by 6 bases and J by 1 base. Germline lookup yields CDR1 DFQATT and CDR2 SNEGSKA (reference sequence). The CDR3 is 16 residues long. The CDR3 DNA reads TGCAGTGCCCGAGGGCTAGCGGAGGGGTCCCAAGAGACCCAGTACTTC. This encodes CSARGLAEGSQETQYF.

This clonotype occurred a few times. V is TRBV28 and J is TRBJ2-4; a possible D gene is TRBD2 (5 bases). The germline V gene encodes CDR1 MDHEN and CDR2 SYDVKM. The CDR3 covers 17 residues. The V gene lost 5 bases and the J gene lost 0 bases, with 17 bases spanning the gap. CDR3 sequence: CASSALSGRAAKNIQYF. Written as DNA, the CDR3 is TGTGCCAGCAGTGCGTTGAGCGGAAGGGCAGCCAAAAACATTCAGTACTTC.

About this clonotype: No conserved phenylalanine or tryptophan is present at the end of the CDR3, so a read error is the likely explanation. The chain joins TRBV20-1 to TRBJ1-1, with 7 bases fitting TRBD1. Germline V gene data show CDR1 as DFQATT and CDR2 as SNEGSKA (reference sequence). CDR3 length: 13 residues. V was clipped by 3 bases and J by 5 bases; unmatched bases: 6. The CDR3 DNA follows: TGCAGTGCTAGTAGTCAGGGGGGGACTGAAGCTTTCTTG. Amino acid sequence: CSASSQGGTEAFL.

This clonotype was detected ten times or more. The chain couples TRBV6-6 to TRBJ1-1; D is uncertain. This CDR3 region has 10 residues. V was cut by 6 bases and J by 1 base, with 0 bases left in between. Germline CDR1 MNHNY, CDR2 SVGAGI (reference sequence). CDR3 sequence: CASRNTEAFF. CDR3 sequence (DNA): TGTGCCAGCAGGAACACTGAAGCTTTCTTT.

To note about this clonotype: Relative to the germline gene, one junction end is altered; a read error may explain this. This chain uses TRBV15 with TRBJ2-1, with unresolved D. This CDR3 has 15 amino acids. Germline lookup yields CDR1 LNHNV and CDR2 YYDKDF (reference sequence). The CDR3 DNA sequence: TGTGCCGCCAGCAGCCCACGTGGGTACTACAATGAGCAGTTCTTC. This encodes CAASSPRGYYNEQFF.

The rearrangement joins TRBV9 to TRBJ2-3; D may be TRBD2 (5 bases). Per germline, CDR1 SGDLS and CDR2 YYNGEE. V lost 0 bases, J lost 2 bases, and 10 bases lay in between. CDR3 length: 15 amino acids. The CDR3 reads CASSVGGGYTDTQYF. For the CDR3, the DNA is TGTGCCAGCAGCGTAGGTGGCGGGTACACAGATACGCAGTATTTT.

This clonotype has more than one count but fewer than ten. CDR3 sequence reads: CASSVGGGGSSYNEQFF. CDR3 DNA sequence: TGTGCCAGCAGCGTAGGGGGGGGGGGGAGCTCCTACAATGAGCAGTTCTTC. This chain joins TRBV9 and TRBJ2-1; 7 positions agree with TRBD2. Per the germline V gene, CDR1 is SGDLS and CDR2 is YYNGEE. V was clipped by 0 bases and J by 0 bases; unmatched bases: 6. This CDR3 region has 17 residues. The full variable domain, its missing parts supplied by reference TRBV9 and TRBJ2-1, is DSGVTQTPKHLITATGQRVTLRCSPRSGDLSVYWYQQSLDQGLQFLIQYYNGEERAKGNILERFSAQQFPDLHSELNLSSLELGDSALYFCASSVGGGGSSYNEQFFGPGTRLTVL.

This clonotype appeared a single time. The J gene is TRBJ2-5, the V gene TRBV7-8; TRBD1 matches 7 bases. This CDR3 is 13 amino acids long. V shed 7 bases, J shed 1 base, and the junction held 3 bases outside the gene matches. CDR1 is SGHVS and CDR2 is FQNEAQ in the germline V gene. CDR3 residues: CASKRTGQETQYF. Here the CDR3 DNA reads TGTGCCAGCAAACGGACAGGCCAAGAGACCCAGTACTTC.

As regards this clonotype: A much bigger clone sits one base away, suggesting this may be a read error. CDR3 coding DNA: TGTGCCAGCAGTTTAACGACTAGCGGCGCCAACGGGCAGTACTTC. Protein sequence: CASSLTTSGANGQYF. The gene calls are TRBV28 and TRBJ2-7, with 9 bases fitting TRBD2. Germline CDR1 MDHEN, CDR2 SYDVKM. The CDR3 sequence is 15 residues long. V trimming: 2 bases; J trimming: 9 bases; junction bases outside the gene matches: 11. Looking up the rest from reference TRBV28 and TRBJ2-7 gives the full variable domain: DVKVTQSSRYLVKRTGEKVFLECVQDMDHENMFWYRQDPGLGLRLIYFSYDVKMKEKGDIPEGYSVSREKKERFSLILESASTNQTSMYLCASSLTTSGANGQYFGPGTRLTVT.